The 6 T cell receptor beta chains reported below all come from one sample, sequenced in a study of response to subunit inactivated influenza vaccine. One entry per CDR3 protein, called by TCRdb with MiXCR from the RT-PCR reads. The sample lists about 780,000 distinct CDR3 sequences, approximately 17% occurring once. This material consisted of PBMCs from blood, taken less than 6 days after vaccination. These receptors all stem from a middle-aged man who received an inactivated influenza vaccine.

This clonotype appeared a few times. The chain is built from TRBV20-1 and TRBJ1-5, with TRBD1 matching 9 bases. With 5 bases clipped from V and 6 bases from J, the junction kept 5 bases outside the gene matches. This CDR3 contains 13 residues. The germline V gene encodes CDR1 DFQATT and CDR2 SNEGSKA (reference sequence). Here the CDR3 reads CSAEGQGIQPQHF. The CDR3 nucleotides read TGCAGTGCTGAGGGACAGGGAATTCAGCCCCAGCATTTT.

The chain joins TRBV6-6 to TRBJ2-1, with unresolved D. V was trimmed by 8 bases and J by 0 bases, leaving 8 bases between them. Germline CDR1 reads MNHNY; CDR2 reads SVGAGI (reference sequence). CDR3 length: 13 amino acids. CDR3 DNA: TGTGCCAGCGCCGCCAGCTCCTACAATGAGCAGTTCTTC. As protein: CASAASSYNEQFF.

V gene TRBV5-6 combines with J gene TRBJ2-2, with D hard to call. Germline V gives CDR1 SGHDT, CDR2 YYEEEE. CDR3 length: 16 residues. V shed 1 base and J shed 0 bases, with 10 bases lying between them. In nucleotides, the CDR3 is TGTGCCAGCAGCTTGTTTGGTATAGCGAACACCGGGGAGCTGTTTTTT. It is translated as CASSLFGIANTGELFF. Drawing the rest from reference TRBV5-6 and TRBJ2-2, the complete variable domain is DAGVTQSPTHLIKTRGQQVTLRCSPKSGHDTVSWYQQALGQGPQFIFQYYEEEERQRGNFPDRFSGHQFPNYSSELNVNALLLGDSALYLCASSLFGIANTGELFFGEGSRLTVL.

The chain carries TRBV7-8 and TRBJ2-1, with TRBD2 as a possible D gene (5 bases). There are 16 residues in the CDR3. Trimming removed 3 bases from V and 8 bases from J, with 20 bases in between. The germline gives CDR1 SGHVS, CDR2 FQNEAQ. DNA for the CDR3: TGTGCCAGCAGCTTCCTCGGGGATACAGCGCGGGATGAGCAGTTCTTC. Protein product: CASSFLGDTARDEQFF. The full variable domain, in which reference TRBV7-8 and TRBJ2-1 provide the parts outside the CDR3, is GAGVSQSPRYKVAKRGQDVALRCDPISGHVSLFWYQQALGQGPEFLTYFQNEAQLDKSGLPSDRFFAERPEGSVSTLKIQRTQQEDSAVYLCASSFLGDTARDEQFFGPGTRLTVL.

CDR3 amino acids: CASSLTLPTDTQYF. The DNA of the CDR3 is TGTGCCAGCAGCTTAACCCTCCCCACAGATACGCAGTATTTT. The rearrangement joins TRBV7-9 to TRBJ2-3; D is undetermined. Between the trimmed V and J ends, which lost 2 bases and 2 bases, there was a span of 8 bases. This CDR3 region has 14 residues. Per germline, CDR1 SEHNR and CDR2 FQNEAQ (reference sequence).

The V and J genes are TRBV20-1 and TRBJ2-3; 15 bases agree with TRBD2. This CDR3 spans 17 amino acids. The V gene end was trimmed by 6 bases and the J gene end by 5 bases; junction bases not matched to a gene: 12. CDR1 and CDR2 from the germline V gene are DFQATT and SNEGSKA (reference sequence). CDR3 protein: CSANGLAGGGQEDTQYF. CDR3 nucleotides: TGCAGTGCAAACGGACTAGCGGGGGGGGGACAGGAAGATACGCAGTATTTT.